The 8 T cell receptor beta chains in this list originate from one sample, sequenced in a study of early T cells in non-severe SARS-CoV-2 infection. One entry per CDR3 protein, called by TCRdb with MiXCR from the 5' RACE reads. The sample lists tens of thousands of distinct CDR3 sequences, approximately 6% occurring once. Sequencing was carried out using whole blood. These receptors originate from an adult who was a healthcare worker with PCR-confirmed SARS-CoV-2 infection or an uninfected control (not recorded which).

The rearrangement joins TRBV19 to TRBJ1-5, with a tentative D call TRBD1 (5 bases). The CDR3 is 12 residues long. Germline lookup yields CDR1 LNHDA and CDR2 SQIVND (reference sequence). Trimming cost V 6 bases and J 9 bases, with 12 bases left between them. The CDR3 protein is CASSPDTRPQHF. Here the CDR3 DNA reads TGTGCCAGTAGCCCGGACACCCGGCCCCAGCATTTT.

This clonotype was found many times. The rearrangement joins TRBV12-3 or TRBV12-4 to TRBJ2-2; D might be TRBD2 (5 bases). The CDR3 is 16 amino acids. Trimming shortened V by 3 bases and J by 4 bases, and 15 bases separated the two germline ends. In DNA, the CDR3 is TGTGCCAGCAGTTTCGGCGGAGGCCTCTCCACCGGGGAGCTGTTTTTT. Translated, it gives CASSFGGGLSTGELFF.

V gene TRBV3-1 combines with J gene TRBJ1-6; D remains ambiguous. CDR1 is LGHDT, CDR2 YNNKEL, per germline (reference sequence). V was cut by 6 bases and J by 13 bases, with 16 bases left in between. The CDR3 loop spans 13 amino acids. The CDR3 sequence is CASRPTRGAPLHF. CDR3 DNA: TGTGCCAGCAGACCGACCCGCGGTGCCCCCCTCCACTTT.

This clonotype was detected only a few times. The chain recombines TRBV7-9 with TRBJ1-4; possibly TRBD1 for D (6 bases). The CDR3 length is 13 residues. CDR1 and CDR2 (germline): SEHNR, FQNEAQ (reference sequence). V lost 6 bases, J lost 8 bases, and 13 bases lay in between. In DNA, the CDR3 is TGTGCCAGCAGACCCCAGGGGAGCGAAAAACTGTTTTTT. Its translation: CASRPQGSEKLFF.

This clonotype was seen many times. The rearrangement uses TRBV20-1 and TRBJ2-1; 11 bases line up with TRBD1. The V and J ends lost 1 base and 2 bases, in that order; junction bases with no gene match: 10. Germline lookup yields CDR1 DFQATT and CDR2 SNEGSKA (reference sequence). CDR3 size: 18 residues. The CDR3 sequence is CSARGDRGYRVTYNEQFF. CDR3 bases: TGCAGTGCTAGAGGGGACAGGGGGTATAGAGTTACCTACAATGAGCAGTTCTTC.

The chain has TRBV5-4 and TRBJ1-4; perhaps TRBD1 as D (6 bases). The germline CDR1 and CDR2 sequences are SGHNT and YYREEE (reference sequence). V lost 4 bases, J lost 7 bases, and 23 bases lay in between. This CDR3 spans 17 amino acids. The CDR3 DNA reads TGTGCCAGCAGCGTCGACAACGCGGGGGGCCGGGGTGAAAAACTGTTTTTT. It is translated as CASSVDNAGGRGEKLFF.

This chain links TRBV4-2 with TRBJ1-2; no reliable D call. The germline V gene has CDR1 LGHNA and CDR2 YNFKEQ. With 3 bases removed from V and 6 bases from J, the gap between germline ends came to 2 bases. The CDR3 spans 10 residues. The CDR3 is CASSQDGYTF. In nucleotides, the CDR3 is TGTGCCAGCAGCCAGGATGGCTACACCTTC.

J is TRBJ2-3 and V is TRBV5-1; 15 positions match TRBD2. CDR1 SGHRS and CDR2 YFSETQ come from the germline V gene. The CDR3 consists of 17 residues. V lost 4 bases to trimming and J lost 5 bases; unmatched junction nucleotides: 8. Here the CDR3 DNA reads TGCGCCAGCAGCCCTGGACTAGCGGGAGGGCCTGGAGATACGCAGTATTTT. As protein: CASSPGLAGGPGDTQYF.